These 7 T cell receptor beta chains were sequenced from one sample in a study of shared T cell receptors in the human thymus. Profiled with immunoSEQ multiplex PCR; TCRdb holds only in-frame clones, not every one. The sample holds about 380,000 clones, 85% to 95% seen once. Sequences were obtained from thymocytes. Source of these receptors: a human donor.

This clone was picked up a small number of times. This chain connects TRBV10-1 to TRBJ2-7; D perhaps matches TRBD1 (5 bases). V was pared by 6 bases and J by 0 bases, with 9 bases between. There are 13 residues in the CDR3. Germline V CDR1 and CDR2: WNHNN, SYGVQD (reference sequence). This chain's CDR3 is CASRDKSSYEQYF. DNA of the CDR3: TGCGCCAGCAGGGACAAGAGCTCCTACGAGCAGTACTTC.

The chain has TRBV25-1 and TRBJ1-5; D is unresolved. Germline lookup yields CDR1 MGHDK and CDR2 SYGVNS. This CDR3 has 12 residues. V was clipped by 5 bases and J by 1 base, with 3 bases between them. The CDR3 protein is CASSNSNQPQHF. The CDR3 bases are TGTGCCAGCAGTAACAGCAATCAGCCCCAGCATTTT.

This clone came up once. V and J are TRBV7-9 and TRBJ2-7; 12 bases line up with TRBD2. The germline V gene encodes CDR1 SEHNR and CDR2 FQNEAQ (reference sequence). The CDR3 spans 19 residues. J gave up 0 bases and V 2 bases, and 11 bases lay outside the gene matches. DNA of the CDR3: TGTGCCAGCAGCTTAAAAGGTCGGACTAGCGGGAAGAGCTCCTACGAGCAGTACTTC. This sequence encodes CASSLKGRTSGKSSYEQYF.

This rearrangement joins TRBV28 to TRBJ1-5, with TRBD1 matching over 12 bases. The V and J ends lost 6 bases and 6 bases, in that order; junction bases with no gene match: 18. In germline, CDR1 is MDHEN, CDR2 SYDVKM. The CDR3 runs 19 residues. For the CDR3, the DNA is TGTGCCAGCAGCCCTCCCACCGTCCGGGACAGGGGGCGGAGTCAGCCCCAGCATTTT. The encoded protein is CASSPPTVRDRGRSQPQHF. Full variable domain (outside the CDR3, taken from reference TRBV28 and TRBJ1-5): DVKVTQSSRYLVKRTGEKVFLECVQDMDHENMFWYRQDPGLGLRLIYFSYDVKMKEKGDIPEGYSVSREKKERFSLILESASTNQTSMYLCASSPPTVRDRGRSQPQHFGDGTRLSIL.

The chain employs TRBV28 and TRBJ1-5; D unresolved. Trimming left V 1 base short and J 3 bases short, with 4 bases between. The CDR3 contains 13 residues. In germline, CDR1 is MDHEN, CDR2 SYDVKM. In nucleotides, the CDR3 is TGTGCCAGCAGTTTATTGTACAATCAGCCCCAGCATTTT. It translates to CASSLLYNQPQHF.

V is TRBV10-2 and J is TRBJ2-3; D may be TRBD2 (6 bases). This CDR3 is built from 15 residues. Germline V CDR1 and CDR2: WSHSY, SAAADI. V shed 0 bases and J shed 4 bases, with 11 bases lying between them. The CDR3: CASSESVTRADTQYF. Written as DNA, the CDR3 is TGCGCCAGCAGTGAGTCTGTGACTAGGGCAGATACGCAGTATTTT.

V gene TRBV6-1 combines with J gene TRBJ1-5, with D possibly matching TRBD1 (5 bases). Germline CDR1 and CDR2: MNHNS and SASEGT. The CDR3 is made up of 14 amino acids. V was shortened by 7 bases and J by 7 bases, with 17 bases between the two germline ends. The CDR3 spells CASILTVGRQPQHF. CDR3 DNA sequence: TGTGCCAGCATCTTGACAGTTGGGAGACAGCCCCAGCATTTT.